Each of the 10 T cell receptor beta chains below was sequenced from the same sample in a study of blood T cell repertoires in COVID-19. Measured with immunoSEQ multiplex PCR; TCRdb has only the in-frame clones, and not every one. This table has fewer than 200,000 clones, 88% appearing once. Source material: PBMCs or T cells enriched from blood (not recorded which). The receptor source for this set is a young woman who had recovered from COVID-19.

V and J are TRBV19 and TRBJ1-4; 8 bases are shared with TRBD1. Germline-derived CDR1 and CDR2 are LNHDA and SQIVND (reference sequence). The CDR3 loop spans 14 amino acids. Losses at the gene ends were 11 bases for V and 5 bases for J; bases not matched to a gene: 10. For the CDR3, the DNA is TGTGCCTCCACCGGGGACAGGCAAAATGAAAAACTGTTTTTT. Its translation is CASTGDRQNEKLFF.

J is TRBJ2-2 and V is TRBV5-1, with D perhaps TRBD1 (6 bases). This CDR3 is 14 amino acids long. The germline gives CDR1 SGHRS, CDR2 YFSETQ. Trimming took 2 bases from V and 3 from J, leaving 8 bases between them. CDR3 protein: CASSFNRDTGELFF. The CDR3 DNA reads TGCGCCAGCAGCTTTAACAGGGACACCGGGGAGCTGTTTTTT.

The CDR3 sequence: CASSYHIARVNTIYF. The CDR3 nucleotides are TGTGCCAGCAGTTACCACATCGCCAGGGTTAACACCATATATTTT. The chain links TRBV6-2 or TRBV6-3 to TRBJ1-3; a weak D match, TRBD1 (5 bases). Germline V gene sequence: CDR1 MNHEY, CDR2 SVGEGT. With 2 bases removed from V and 7 bases from J, the gap between germline ends came to 15 bases. The CDR3 covers 15 residues.

This clone was found a few times. J is TRBJ1-2 and V is TRBV2; TRBD1 agrees at 8 bases. The V and J ends lost 8 bases and 2 bases, in that order; junction bases with no gene match: 7. The CDR3 is 14 amino acids. Germline V gives CDR1 SNHLY, CDR2 FYNNEI. The CDR3 protein is CASVGTGGNYGYTF. For the CDR3, the DNA is TGTGCCAGCGTTGGGACAGGCGGCAACTATGGCTACACCTTC.

The chain has TRBV7-2 and TRBJ2-1, with 9 positions matching TRBD2. Germline CDR1 and CDR2: SGHTA and FQGNSA. V lost 5 bases, J lost 8 bases, and 10 bases stayed unmatched. CDR3 length equals 15 residues. CDR3 nucleotides: TGTGCCAGCAGCCAAATCGCGGGAGGGCCGCATGAGCAGTTCTTC. The encoded protein is CASSQIAGGPHEQFF.

The genes are TRBV7-2 and TRBJ1-2; D is unresolved. The CDR3 has 15 amino acids. The germline V gene encodes CDR1 SGHTA and CDR2 FQGNSA. V lost 1 base and J 2 bases, leaving 11 bases between the germline ends. The CDR3 nucleotides read TGTGCCAGCAGCTTAGTCGAAAGCCCCAACTATGGCTACACCTTC. Translation gives CASSLVESPNYGYTF.

This chain links TRBV7-9 with TRBJ1-2; 9 bases agree with TRBD1. J was trimmed by 5 bases and V by 3 bases; bases with no gene match: 13. Germline CDR1 reads SEHNR; CDR2 reads FQNEAQ (reference sequence). The CDR3 extends over 17 amino acids. As DNA, the CDR3 is TGTGCCAGCAGCTTTTCGGGACAGGGTGTCGCTGGGTATGGCTACACCTTC. It yields the protein CASSFSGQGVAGYGYTF.

The V and J genes are TRBV27 and TRBJ1-2; unclear D gene. Germline CDR1 MNHEY, CDR2 SMNVEV (reference sequence). V shed 6 bases and J shed 1 base, with 9 bases lying between them. The CDR3 has 13 residues. The CDR3 sequence is CASSRVLNYGYTF. In nucleotides, the CDR3 is TGTGCCAGCAGCCGAGTCCTTAACTATGGCTACACCTTC.

This chain joins TRBV4-1 and TRBJ1-1; a possible D gene is TRBD1 (5 bases). In germline, CDR1 is MGHRA, CDR2 YSYEKL. With 4 bases removed from V and 0 bases from J, the gap between germline ends came to 9 bases. The CDR3 covers 14 residues. The CDR3 loop reads CASSPGGMNTEAFF. CDR3 DNA: TGCGCCAGCAGCCCCGGGGGGATGAACACTGAAGCTTTCTTT.

In this sample, this clone turned up once. The chain employs TRBV10-1 and TRBJ2-1; D possibly corresponds to TRBD1 (5 bases). V was cut by 8 bases and J by 8 bases, with 16 bases left in between. Germline loops: CDR1 WNHNN, CDR2 SYGVQD (reference sequence). The CDR3 sequence is 13 residues long. Here the CDR3 reads CASSDTGVDEQFF. CDR3 nucleotide sequence: TGCGCCAGCTCGGACACCGGCGTGGATGAGCAGTTCTTC.